The entry that follows covers one T cell receptor beta chain sequence. The antigen is not known. These data originate in a study of T cell responses to AZD1222 COVID-19 vaccine. The study's findings and limits: Among spike-specific TCRs, nearly half reportedly target unmutated variant regions. Repertoire collection took place solely once the T cell response had peaked.

V lost 0 bases, J lost 5 bases, and 12 bases lay in between. Germline V lookup: CDR1 SGDLS, CDR2 YYNGEE. The CDR3 consists of 15 residues. Produced via immunoSEQ multiplex PCR; TCRdb's table is partial and in-frame only. The sample comprises about 130,000 clones, about 89% of which are singletons, and around 1.5% rests with the top ten. The rearrangement uses TRBV9 and TRBJ1-5; the D gene is possibly TRBD1 (5 bases). The TCR comes from an adult in good health. The specimen comprised peripheral blood, sampled on day 0 of AZD1222 vaccination. DNA of the CDR3: TGTGCCAGCAGCGTAGTCCAGGGAAAGGATCAGCCCCAGCATTTT. Encoded protein: CASSVVQGKDQPQHF.